These 5 T cell receptor beta chains originate from one sample sequenced in a study of T cells in Graves' hyperthyroidism and ophthalmopathy. TCR beta CDR3 regions were amplified from RNA transcripts. First-round RT-PCR with HTBI primers amplified the TCR CDR3 region. TCRdb passed the multiplex PCR reads through MiXCR, listing each CDR3 protein once. The table shows roughly 360,000 distinct CDR3 sequences, with approximately 13% occurring only once. Sequencing was performed on blood. The origin of the receptors is a man between 25 and 39 years old with Graves' hyperthyroidism that later progressed to Graves' ophthalmopathy.

This clonotype was detected ten times or more. This sequence joins TRBV7-3 and TRBJ2-3; 8 bases fit TRBD1. Losses at the gene ends were 5 bases for V and 4 bases for J; bases not matched to a gene: 5. The CDR3 totals 14 residues. CDR1 and CDR2 from the germline V gene are SGHTA and FQGTGA. CDR3 residues: CASSPSGGPDTQYF. The CDR3, as DNA: TGTGCCAGCAGCCCTTCAGGGGGCCCAGATACGCAGTATTTT.

This clonotype occurred a few times. The chain employs TRBV6-1 and TRBJ2-1; 11 bases align to TRBD2. There are 15 residues in the CDR3. Germline V gives CDR1 MNHNS, CDR2 SASEGT. Unmatched junction bases numbered 9, after V lost 6 bases and J lost 8 bases. The CDR3 coding sequence is TGTGCCAGCAGGATAGCGGGGGGGCCGAAGCATGAGCAGTTCTTC. Encoded protein: CASRIAGGPKHEQFF.

The chain couples TRBV6-1 to TRBJ1-5; no definite D call. Trimming shortened V by 5 bases and J by 0 bases, and 20 bases separated the two germline ends. Germline V lookup: CDR1 MNHNS, CDR2 SASEGT. The CDR3 spans 18 residues. CDR3 coding DNA: TGTGCCAGCAGTCCGAAGAACCTGTTTGCCCATAGCAATCAGCCCCAGCATTTT. Protein sequence: CASSPKNLFAHSNQPQHF.

The sample holds a few counts of this clonotype. The chain carries TRBV19 and TRBJ1-2; 7 bases map to TRBD1. CDR3 length: 14 amino acids. V gave up 5 bases and J gave up 2 bases; unmatched junction bases: 5. The germline V gene encodes CDR1 LNHDA and CDR2 SQIVND (reference sequence). The CDR3 DNA follows: TGTGCCAGTAGTCCGGACAGGCTCAACTATGGCTACACCTTC. This gives the protein CASSPDRLNYGYTF.

The chain links TRBV20-1 to TRBJ1-4, with D hard to call. The V end was cut by 8 bases, the J end by 8 bases, with 12 bases between. The CDR3 spans 11 residues. CDR1 is DFQATT and CDR2 is SNEGSKA in the germline V gene (reference sequence). The CDR3 loop is CSIRTGEKLFF. The CDR3 nucleotides read TGCAGTATTAGAACGGGAGAAAAACTGTTTTTT.